Listed below are T cell receptor beta chains from one sample, sequenced in a study of glioma-infiltrating T cells. TCRdb passed the multiplex PCR reads through MiXCR, listing each CDR3 protein once. Of approximately 400,000 distinct CDR3 sequences listed, roughly 41% are singletons. Source material: glioma tissue, nonneoplastic brain tissue, or PBMCs (not recorded which). The receptors were sampled from a human donor with low-grade glioma or glioblastoma, undergoing nonglioma brain surgery, or in good health (not recorded which). CDR3s include the opening cysteine and the closing phenylalanine or tryptophan. The D gene is left open where the match is weak. Clone size appears in some rows only: once, few, many, or a class for an expanded clone.

d_gene	v_gene	j_gene	abundance	CDR3aa	CDR3nt
TRBD2	TRBV27	TRBJ2-1	-	CASSSRLADNYNEQFF	TGTGCCAGCAGCTCTCGACTAGCGGACAACTACAATGAGCAGTTCTTC
TRBD1	TRBV7-2	TRBJ2-7	few	CASSQRGTGAYEQYF	TGTGCCAGCAGCCAAAGGGGGACAGGGGCCTACGAGCAGTACTTC
-	TRBV27	TRBJ1-1	-	CASSEGGLGRTEAFF	TGTGCCAGCAGTGAAGGGGGGCTGGGTCGGACTGAAGCTTTCTTT
-	TRBV7-9	TRBJ2-3	few	CASIVRGTDTQYF	TGTGCCAGCATAGTCCGGGGGACAGATACGCAGTATTTT
TRBD1	TRBV20-1	TRBJ1-1	few	CSAREPVGTVNTEAFF	TGCAGTGCTAGGGAACCGGTTGGGACAGTGAACACTGAAGCTTTCTTT
-	TRBV6-2/TRBV6-3	TRBJ2-7	many	CASSYQLTSSYEQYF	TGTGCCAGCAGTTATCAGCTTACGAGCTCCTACGAGCAGTACTTC
TRBD2	TRBV20-1	TRBJ2-7	-	CSASGTSESEQYF	TGCAGTGCTAGTGGGACTAGCGAGAGCGAGCAGTACTTC
-	TRBV20-1	TRBJ2-3	many	CSASLAPRTDTQYF	TGCAGTGCTAGTTTAGCGCCCCGCACAGATACGCAGTATTTT
TRBD2	TRBV27	TRBJ2-1	many	CASSDRGRVSDEQFF	TGTGCCAGCAGTGACCGGGGGAGGGTTTCCGATGAGCAGTTCTTC
-	TRBV20-1	TRBJ2-1	-	CSARDLGEDEQFF	TGCAGTGCTAGAGATCTGGGGGAGGACGAGCAGTTCTTC
-	TRBV6-2/TRBV6-3	TRBJ2-7	-	CASSYEGGPASSYKQYF	TGTGCCAGCAGTTACGAGGGGGGGCCAGCGAGCTCCTACAAGCAGTACTTC
TRBD2	TRBV20-1	TRBJ2-2	-	CSARLAGGGGDLFF	TGCAGTGCTAGACTGGCGGGAGGTGGCGGGGACCTGTTTTTT
TRBD2	TRBV20-1	TRBJ2-1	-	CSAISGRGGNEQFF	TGCAGTGCTATCAGCGGGAGGGGAGGCAATGAGCAGTTCTTC
-	TRBV5-1	TRBJ1-1	many	CASTPDPNSSEAFF	TGCGCCAGCACCCCAGACCCGAACAGTTCTGAAGCTTTCTTT
-	TRBV6-5	TRBJ1-1	many	CASSYSPGANTEAFF	TGTGCCAGCAGTTATAGTCCAGGGGCAAACACTGAAGCTTTCTTT
-	TRBV30	TRBJ2-1	-	CAWSVIDEQFF	TGTGCCTGGAGTGTAATCGATGAGCAGTTCTTC
TRBD1	TRBV27	TRBJ2-7	many	CASSPTGWNREQYF	TGTGCCAGCAGCCCGACAGGGTGGAACAGGGAGCAGTACTTC
-	TRBV19	TRBJ2-3	few	CASRNLLKPFTDTQYF	TGTGCCAGTAGAAACCTTCTCAAGCCATTCACAGATACGCAGTATTTT
-	TRBV27	TRBJ1-5	many	CASGTWPQHF	TGTGCCAGCGGGACGTGGCCCCAGCATTTT
TRBD1	TRBV28	TRBJ1-1	few	CASSLPRTGVVEAFF	TGTGCCAGCAGTCTGCCCCGGACAGGGGTAGTTGAAGCTTTCTTT
-	TRBV10-2	TRBJ2-3	-	CVTLLGGSFSDTQYF	TGTGTCACCCTTCTGGGGGGATCGTTCTCAGATACGCAGTATTTT
-	TRBV7-3	TRBJ2-2	-	CASSLRGGGGELFF	TGTGCCAGCAGCCTGAGGGGGGGAGGCGGGGAGCTGTTTTTT
-	TRBV10-3	TRBJ2-3	-	CAIRVARGRTDTQYF	TGTGCCATCAGAGTAGCGCGAGGGCGCACAGATACGCAGTATTTT
-	TRBV27	TRBJ1-5	many	CASSLGGLQPQHF	TGTGCCAGCAGTTTAGGCGGGCTTCAGCCCCAGCATTTT
-	TRBV6-6	TRBJ2-3	many	CASSYGGTDTQYF	TGTGCCAGCAGTTACGGAGGCACAGATACGCAGTATTTT
TRBD2	TRBV27	TRBJ2-5	-	CASSLGSSGGPQYF	TGTGCCAGCAGCTTAGGATCTAGCGGGGGGCCCCAGTACTTC
-	TRBV2	TRBJ2-7	-	CARNGPGNYEQYF	TGTGCCAGAAATGGGCCAGGGAACTACGAGCAGTACTTC
-	TRBV28	TRBJ1-3	-	CASKVAVSGNTIYF	TGTGCCAGTAAAGTCGCAGTCTCTGGAAACACCATATATTTT